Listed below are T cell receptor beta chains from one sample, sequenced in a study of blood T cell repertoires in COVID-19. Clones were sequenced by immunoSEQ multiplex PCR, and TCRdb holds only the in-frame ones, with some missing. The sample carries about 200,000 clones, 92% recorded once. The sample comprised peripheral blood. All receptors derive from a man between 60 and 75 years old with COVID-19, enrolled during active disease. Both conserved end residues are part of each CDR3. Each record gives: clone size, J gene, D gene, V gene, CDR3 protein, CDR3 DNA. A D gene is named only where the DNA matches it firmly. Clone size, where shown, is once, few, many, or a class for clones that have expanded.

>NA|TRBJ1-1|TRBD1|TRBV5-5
CASSYRTGVNTEAFF
TGTGCCAGCAGCTACCGGACAGGCGTGAACACTGAAGCTTTCTTT
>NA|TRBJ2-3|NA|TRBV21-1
CASSTLLRDTQYF
TGTGCCAGCAGCACCCTCCTACGGGATACGCAGTATTTT
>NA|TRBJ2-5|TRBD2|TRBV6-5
CASSYSVAGPQETQYF
TGTGCCAGCAGTTACTCGGTAGCGGGACCCCAAGAGACCCAGTACTTC
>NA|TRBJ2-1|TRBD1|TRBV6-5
CASSPGQWILNEQFF
TGTGCCAGCAGCCCGGGACAGTGGATCCTCAATGAGCAGTTCTTC
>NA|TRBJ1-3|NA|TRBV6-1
CASSEQGGHSGNTIYF
TGTGCCAGCAGTGAGCAGGGAGGCCACTCTGGAAACACCATATATTTT
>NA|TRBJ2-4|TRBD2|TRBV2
CASSGGVRVLVQYF
TGTGCCAGCAGCGGGGGGGTAAGGGTATTGGTTCAGTACTTC
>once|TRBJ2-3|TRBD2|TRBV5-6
CASSWVAGSADTQYF
TGTGCCAGCAGCTGGGTAGCGGGGAGCGCAGATACGCAGTATTTT
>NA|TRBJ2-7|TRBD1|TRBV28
CASSLPGTGTYEQYF
TGTGCCAGCAGTTTACCCGGGACAGGGACGTACGAGCAGTACTTC
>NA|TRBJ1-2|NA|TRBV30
CAWTPLQQVYGYTF
TGTGCCTGGACGCCACTACAACAGGTCTATGGCTACACCTTC
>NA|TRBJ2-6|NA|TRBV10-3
CAIGRGSTSGANVLTF
TGTGCCATCGGCAGGGGCTCAACATCTGGGGCCAACGTCCTGACTTTC
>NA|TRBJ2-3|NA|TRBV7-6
CASSLGSGGGTDTQYF
TGTGCCAGCAGCTTAGGTTCGGGGGGCGGCACAGATACGCAGTATTTT
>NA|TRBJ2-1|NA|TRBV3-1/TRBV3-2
CASSQPSVAVDEQFF
TGTGCCAGCAGCCAACCCTCCGTAGCAGTCGATGAGCAGTTCTTC
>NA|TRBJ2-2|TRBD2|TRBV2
CASSETGLAGGNTGELFF
TGTGCCAGCAGTGAAACGGGCCTAGCGGGGGGGAACACCGGGGAGCTGTTTTTT
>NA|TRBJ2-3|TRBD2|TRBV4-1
CASSPAGGPKADTQYF
TGCGCCAGCAGCCCAGCGGGGGGGCCTAAGGCAGATACGCAGTATTTT
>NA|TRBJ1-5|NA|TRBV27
CASGLRGGNQPQHF
TGTGCCAGCGGGCTGCGGGGGGGCAATCAGCCCCAGCATTTT
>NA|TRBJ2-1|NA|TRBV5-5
CASSPPTSSNEQFF
TGTGCCAGCAGCCCTCCTACCTCATCCAATGAGCAGTTCTTC
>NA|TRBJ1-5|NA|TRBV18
CASSPAGSNQPQHF
TGTGCCAGCTCACCGGCAGGTAGCAATCAGCCCCAGCATTTT
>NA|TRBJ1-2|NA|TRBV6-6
CASSPNQGTYGYTF
TGTGCCAGCAGCCCAAACCAGGGAACCTATGGCTACACCTTC
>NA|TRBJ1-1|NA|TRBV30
CAWSRERNTEAFF
TGTGCCTGGAGTCGTGAGAGGAACACTGAAGCTTTCTTT
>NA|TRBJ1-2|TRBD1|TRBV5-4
CASSRDRVDGYTF
TGTGCCAGCAGCCGCGACAGGGTCGATGGCTACACCTTC
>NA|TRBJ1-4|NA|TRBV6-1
CASSEPRELFF
TGTGCCAGCAGTGAACCCAGGGAACTGTTTTTT
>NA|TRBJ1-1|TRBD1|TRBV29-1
CSVGDRNTEAFF
TGCAGCGTGGGGGACAGGAACACTGAAGCTTTCTTT
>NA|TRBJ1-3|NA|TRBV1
CTSSQDTRRSWGEWGSGNTIYF
NA
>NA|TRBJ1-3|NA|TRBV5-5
CASSLEVGEGGNTIYF
TGTGCCAGCAGCTTGGAGGTTGGAGAGGGAGGAAACACCATATATTTT
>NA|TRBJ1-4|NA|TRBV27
CASRPATNEKLFF
TGTGCCAGCAGGCCGGCAACTAATGAAAAACTGTTTTTT
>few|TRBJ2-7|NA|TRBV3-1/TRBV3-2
CASSHKPAASSYEQYF
TGTGCCAGCAGCCATAAACCGGCAGCGAGCTCCTACGAGCAGTACTTC
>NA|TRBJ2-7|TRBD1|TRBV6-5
CASTSRGPAYEQYF
TGTGCCAGCACCAGCAGGGGGCCTGCCTACGAGCAGTACTTC
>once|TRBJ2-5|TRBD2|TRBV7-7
CASSLGLAGVGETQYF
TGTGCTAGCAGCTTGGGACTAGCGGGAGTAGGAGAGACCCAGTACTTC
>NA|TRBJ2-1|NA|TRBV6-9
CANYLAEGNNEQFF
TGTGCCAACTACTTAGCGGAGGGCAACAATGAGCAGTTCTTC
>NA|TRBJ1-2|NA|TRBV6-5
CASRGAPGSYGYTF
TGTGCCAGCAGAGGGGCCCCTGGTTCCTATGGCTACACCTTC
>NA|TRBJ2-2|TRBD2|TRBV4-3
CASSQDIRTSAGELFF
TGCGCCAGCAGCCAAGATATCCGAACTAGCGCCGGGGAGCTGTTTTTT
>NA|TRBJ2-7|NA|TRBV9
CASSATSTLGTYEQYF
TGTGCCAGCAGCGCTACTTCCACACTGGGCACCTACGAGCAGTACTTC
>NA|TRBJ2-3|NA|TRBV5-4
CASSLGGGVTDTQYF
TGTGCCAGCAGCTTGGGGGGGGGCGTTACAGATACGCAGTATTTT
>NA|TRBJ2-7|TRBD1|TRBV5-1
CASSSTLTGAAYEQYF
TGCGCCAGCAGCTCGACCTTAACAGGGGCGGCCTACGAGCAGTACTTC
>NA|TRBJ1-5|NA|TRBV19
CASSISPPPGNQPQHF
TGTGCCAGTAGTATCTCCCCTCCGCCAGGCAATCAGCCCCAGCATTTT
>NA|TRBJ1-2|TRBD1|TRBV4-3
CASTTQQGVYGYTF
TGCGCCAGCACCACGCAACAGGGGGTTTATGGCTACACCTTC
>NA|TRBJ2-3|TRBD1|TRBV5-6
CASSFYRTGGTDTQYF
TGTGCCAGCAGCTTCTACCGGACAGGGGGCACAGATACGCAGTATTTT
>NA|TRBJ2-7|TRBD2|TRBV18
CASSPAQVLAGVSYEQYF
TGTGCCAGCTCACCCGCCCAAGTGCTAGCGGGGGTCTCCTACGAGCAGTACTTC
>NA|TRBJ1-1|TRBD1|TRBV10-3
CATERGQGYTEAFF
TGTGCCACCGAGCGGGGACAGGGTTACACTGAAGCTTTCTTT
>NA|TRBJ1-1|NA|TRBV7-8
CASSFGGKMNTEAFF
TGTGCCAGCAGCTTCGGGGGGAAGATGAACACTGAAGCTTTCTTT
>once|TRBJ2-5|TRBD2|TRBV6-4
CASSRLAGIQETQYF
TGTGCCAGCAGTCGACTAGCGGGGATACAAGAGACCCAGTACTTC
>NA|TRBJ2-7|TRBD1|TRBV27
CASSQLGDRGLSYEQYF
TGTGCCAGCAGCCAACTTGGGGACAGGGGCCTCTCCTACGAGCAGTACTTC
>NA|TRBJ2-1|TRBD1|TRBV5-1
CASSATSGTGEYNEQFF
TGCGCCAGCAGTGCAACCTCCGGGACAGGGGAGTACAATGAGCAGTTCTTC
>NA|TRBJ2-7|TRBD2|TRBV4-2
CASSRGAGGTYEQYF
TGTGCCAGCAGCCGGGGGGCGGGAGGGACGTACGAGCAGTACTTC
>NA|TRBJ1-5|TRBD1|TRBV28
CASSLIGRGENQPQHF
TGTGCCAGCAGTTTAATAGGCAGGGGGGAAAATCAGCCCCAGCATTTT
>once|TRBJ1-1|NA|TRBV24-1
CATSDLRGTEAFF
TGTGCCACCAGTGATTTACGGGGGACTGAAGCTTTCTTT
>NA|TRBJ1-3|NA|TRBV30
CAWSKGVHSGNTIYF
TGTGCCTGGAGTAAGGGGGTACACTCTGGAAACACCATATATTTT
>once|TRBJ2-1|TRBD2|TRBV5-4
CATPLGGSGRASDEQFF
TGTGCCACACCCCTGGGCGGATCCGGGAGGGCCTCGGATGAGCAGTTCTTC